A selection of T cell receptor beta chains follows, all from one sample in a study of cytomegalovirus exposure and HLA in healthy donors. The data were produced by immunoSEQ multiplex PCR, yet TCRdb's version contains in-frame clones alone and is incomplete. The sample records 130,000 or so clones, around 80% being singletons. Specimen: PBMCs. These receptors were taken from a young man in good health and CMV-seropositive. The CDR3 runs from the conserved cysteine through the conserved F or W. D genes are given only for firm matches. Rows may omit the clone size; those that give it use once, few, many or a size class.

abundance	len	v_gene	d_gene	j_gene	CDR3nt	CDR3aa
few	18	TRBV10-3	TRBD2	TRBJ2-1	TGTGCCATCAGTGAGTCGAACGGGGCGGGAGGACAATTAGGGGAGCAGTTCTTC	CAISESNGAGGQLGEQFF
-	15	TRBV7-9	TRBD2	TRBJ2-5	TGTGCCAGCAGCCCGCCCGCGGGAGGGGCGGAGACCCAGTACTTC	CASSPPAGGAETQYF
-	12	TRBV9	-	TRBJ2-2	TGTGCCAGCAGCAAGAGCGGCGGGGAGCTGTTTTTT	CASSKSGGELFF
-	14	TRBV6-5	-	TRBJ1-1	TGTGCCAGCAGTTACTCGGGGCGGCACACTGAAGCTTTCTTT	CASSYSGRHTEAFF
-	14	TRBV5-1	-	TRBJ2-2	TGCGCCAGCAGCCCCCAGTACCTCACCGGGGAGCTGTTTTTT	CASSPQYLTGELFF
-	15	TRBV5-4	TRBD1	TRBJ2-7	TGTGCCAGCAGCGGCGCCGGGACAGGGCCCTACGAGCAGTACTTC	CASSGAGTGPYEQYF
-	16	TRBV7-8	-	TRBJ2-5	TGTGCCAGCAGCTTAGGGTTTGCGGAGGACGAAGAGACCCAGTACTTC	CASSLGFAEDEETQYF
-	15	TRBV19	-	TRBJ2-7	TGTGCCAGTAGTCTCAGTCCAGCGGGCTCCTACGAGCAGTACTTC	CASSLSPAGSYEQYF
-	14	TRBV5-1	TRBD2	TRBJ2-7	TGCGCCAGCAGCACGGGACTAGCGGGTCGTCCGGAGTACTTC	CASSTGLAGRPEYF
-	18	TRBV5-6	-	TRBJ1-4	TGTGCCAGCAACCTACAGGGAGATTTAGGGGTTGGCGCTGAAAAACTGTTTTTT	CASNLQGDLGVGAEKLFF
-	17	TRBV12-5	-	TRBJ2-7	TGTGCTAGTGGTTTGAGTAGGGGATCGGGCGGGATCGGAGAGCAGTACTTC	CASGLSRGSGGIGEQYF
few	13	TRBV28	-	TRBJ1-2	TGTGCCAGTAAGGAGGAGATTAACTATGGCTACACCTTC	CASKEEINYGYTF
-	14	TRBV19	-	TRBJ2-7	TGTGCCAGTAGTATTTCAGGGGACTCCTACGAGCAGTACTTC	CASSISGDSYEQYF
-	12	TRBV2	-	TRBJ1-3	TGTGCCCTGGGGGCGCGGGGAAACACCATATATTTT	CALGARGNTIYF
-	15	TRBV5-1	TRBD1	TRBJ1-3	TGCGCCAGCAGCAGGGACAGCTTAGCTGGAAACACCATATATTTT	CASSRDSLAGNTIYF
-	15	TRBV9	-	TRBJ2-5	TGTGCCAGCAGCGTAGACGGGGTGACTGGAGAGACCCAGTACTTC	CASSVDGVTGETQYF
-	14	TRBV2	TRBD1	TRBJ2-7	TGTGCCAGCAGGCAGAGGGGGCCTCCCTACGAGCAGTACTTC	CASRQRGPPYEQYF
-	13	TRBV29-1	TRBD1	TRBJ2-7	TGCAGCGGCAGACAGGGGGGGCCCTACGAGCAGTACTTC	CSGRQGGPYEQYF
-	15	TRBV28	TRBD2	TRBJ2-5	TGTGCCAGCAGTTTTTCGTCTAGCGGCCAAGAGACCCAGTACTTC	CASSFSSSGQETQYF
few	14	TRBV30	-	TRBJ2-2	TGTGCCTGGAGTTATGACAGTAACACCGGGGAGCTGTTTTTT	CAWSYDSNTGELFF
-	14	TRBV7-6	-	TRBJ1-2	TGTGCCAGCAGCTTAGCTGAAGGCAGGGGAGGCTACACCTTC	CASSLAEGRGGYTF
-	14	TRBV5-1	-	TRBJ2-7	TGCGCCAGCAGCTTTACAGGGAGCTCCTACGAGCAGTACTTC	CASSFTGSSYEQYF
-	16	TRBV4-1	TRBD1	TRBJ1-2	TGCGCCAGCAGCCAAGTGTCGCCAGGGGGTTTGGATGGCTACACCTTC	CASSQVSPGGLDGYTF
-	13	TRBV5-1	-	TRBJ2-3	TGCGCCAGCAGCCCCGCGGCTGGAGATACGCAGTATTTT	CASSPAAGDTQYF
-	15	TRBV5-5	TRBD1	TRBJ1-1	TGTGCCAGCAGCCCTTCGGGACAGGGCAACACTGAAGCTTTCTTT	CASSPSGQGNTEAFF
-	15	TRBV4-2	-	TRBJ2-7	TGTGCCAGCGGCCAGATGGCAGCGGGCGGCTACGAGCAGTACTTC	CASGQMAAGGYEQYF
-	16	TRBV19	-	TRBJ2-5	TGTGCCAGTAGTATCGGCGGCTTTGGGGCCCAAGAGACCCAGTACTTC	CASSIGGFGAQETQYF
-	16	TRBV5-1	TRBD1	TRBJ1-2	TGCGCCAGCAGCCAAGGACAGGGGATAACGAACTATGGCTACACCTTC	CASSQGQGITNYGYTF
-	15	TRBV6-1	-	TRBJ2-7	TGTGCCATTTACGTTGTGCGGATACCCCCCTACGAGCAGTACTTC	CAIYVVRIPPYEQYF
-	14	TRBV6-1	-	TRBJ1-1	TGTGCCAGCAGGCCGGTAAACTGGAACACTGAAGCTTTCTTT	CASRPVNWNTEAFF
-	15	TRBV5-6	TRBD1	TRBJ1-2	TGTGCCAGCAGCTCTGACAGGGGAGGGAACTATGGCTACACCTTC	CASSSDRGGNYGYTF
once	13	TRBV2	-	TRBJ2-1	TGTGCCAGCATCGGAGAGGGTCGAGGTGAGCAGTTCTTC	CASIGEGRGEQFF
-	15	TRBV6-5	-	TRBJ2-3	TGTGCCAGCAGTTACTCGAGCGGGAGCACAGATACGCAGTATTTT	CASSYSSGSTDTQYF
-	14	TRBV11-3	TRBD2	TRBJ2-1	TGTGCCAGCAGCAAAGGGACTAGCGGGAGCGGGCAGTTCTTC	CASSKGTSGSGQFF
-	12	TRBV29-1	-	TRBJ1-2	TGCAGCGTTGCGGAGGTTTCGGGAGGCTACACCTTC	CSVAEVSGGYTF
-	14	TRBV7-2	-	TRBJ2-2	TGTGCCAGCAGCTCGGGAGCGCCAGTGGGGGAGCTGTTTTTT	CASSSGAPVGELFF
-	15	TRBV2	-	TRBJ1-1	TGTGCCAGCAGTACCGGAGGCTATATGAACACTGAAGCTTTCTTT	CASSTGGYMNTEAFF
few	11	TRBV29-1	-	TRBJ1-2	TGCAGCGTTTACAGGGAGTCTGGCTACACCTTC	CSVYRESGYTF